This T cell receptor beta chain comes out of a study of identical twins. The V and J ends lost 5 bases and 2 bases respectively, with 15 bases between them. From germline, CDR1 is LGHDT and CDR2 YNNKEL (reference sequence). The CDR3 is 16 residues long. TCRdb reprocessed the 5' RACE reads with MiXCR, giving one entry per CDR3 protein. The table includes about 240,000 distinct CDR3 sequences, approximately 12% detected once. These data also formed part of another study, on yellow fever vaccine responses in identical twins.

Material for sequencing was memory (CD45RO+) T cells sorted from blood. The chain carries TRBV3-1 and TRBJ2-2; no clear D. The receptor was derived from a young woman in good health. CDR3 protein: CASSFTADTNTGELFF. CDR3 DNA: TGTGCCAGCAGCTTCACTGCGGATACAAACACCGGGGAGCTGTTTTTT.